This T cell receptor (beta chain) came from a study of T cell responses to AZD1222 COVID-19 vaccine. Germline trimming cut 5 bases from V and 0 bases from J; bases unmatched to any gene: 15. The germline CDR1 and CDR2 sequences are MNHEY and SVGEGT. The CDR3 runs 19 residues. Sequencing used immunoSEQ multiplex PCR; TCRdb keeps in-frame clones, though not all of them. Of approximately 140,000 clones listed, roughly 90% are singletons. This chain connects TRBV6-2 or TRBV6-3 to TRBJ1-5; TRBD1 aligns across 8 bases. The source of this sequence is an adult who received the AZD1222 COVID-19 vaccine. Sequenced material: peripheral blood, taken 28 days after the second AZD1222 dose. The CDR3: CASSGNRDRIVYSNQPQHF. The CDR3 coding sequence is TGTGCCAGCAGTGGAAACCGGGACAGGATCGTTTATAGCAATCAGCCCCAGCATTTT.